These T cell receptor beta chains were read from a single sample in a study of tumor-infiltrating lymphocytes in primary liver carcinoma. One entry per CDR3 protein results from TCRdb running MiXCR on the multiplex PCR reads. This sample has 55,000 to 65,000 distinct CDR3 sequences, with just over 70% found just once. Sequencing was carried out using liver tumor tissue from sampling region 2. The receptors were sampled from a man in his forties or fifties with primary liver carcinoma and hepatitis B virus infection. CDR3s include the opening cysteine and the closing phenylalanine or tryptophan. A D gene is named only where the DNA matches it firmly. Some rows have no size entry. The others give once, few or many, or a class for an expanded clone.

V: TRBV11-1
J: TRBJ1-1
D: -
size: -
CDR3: CASSVGLSMITEAFF
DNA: TGTGCCAGCAGCGTAGGACTCAGTATGATCACCGAAGCTTTCTTT

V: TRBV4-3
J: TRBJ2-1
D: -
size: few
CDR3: CASSQDFGSYNEQFF
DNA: TGCGCCAGCAGCCAAGATTTCGGCTCCTACAATGAGCAGTTCTTC

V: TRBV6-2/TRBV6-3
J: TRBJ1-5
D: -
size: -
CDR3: CASTPVPMSNQPQHF
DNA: TGTGCCAGCACCCCGGTCCCCATGAGCAATCAGCCCCAGCATTTT

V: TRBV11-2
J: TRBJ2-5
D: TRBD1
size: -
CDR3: CASSKTAGGSGETQYF
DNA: TGTGCCAGCAGCAAGACAGCAGGGGGCTCGGGGGAGACCCAGTACTTC

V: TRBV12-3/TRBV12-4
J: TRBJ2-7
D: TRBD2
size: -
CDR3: CASTAGAIVQYF
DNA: TGTGCCAGCACAGCGGGAGCCATTGTGCAGTACTTC

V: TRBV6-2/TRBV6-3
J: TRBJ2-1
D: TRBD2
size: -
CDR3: CASRQGTSGRAYNEHFF
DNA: TGTGCCAGCAGGCAGGGGACTAGCGGGAGGGCTTACAATGAGCATTTCTTT

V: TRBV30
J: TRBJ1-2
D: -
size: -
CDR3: CVWGIDGGGGYTF
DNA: TGTGTCTGGGGTATCGATGGGGGCGGAGGCTACACCTTC

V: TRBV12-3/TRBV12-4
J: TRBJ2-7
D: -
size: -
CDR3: CASSLNGGRRRPWEQYF
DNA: TGTGCCAGCAGTTTAAATGGTGGGAGGAGGCGTCCTTGGGAGCAGTACTTC

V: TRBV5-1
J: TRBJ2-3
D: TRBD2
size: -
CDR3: CASGLAGVLGTDTQYF
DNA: TGCGCCAGCGGACTAGCGGGAGTATTAGGCACAGATACGCAGTATTTT

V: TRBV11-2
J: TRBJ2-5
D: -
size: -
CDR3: CASNLVLEEYQYF
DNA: TGTGCCAGCAACTTAGTTCTGGAAGAGTACCAGTACTTC

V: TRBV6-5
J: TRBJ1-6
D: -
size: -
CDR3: CASRHRRVNSSPLHF
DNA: TGTGCCAGCAGGCACAGGCGGGTGAATAGTTCACCCCTCCACTTT

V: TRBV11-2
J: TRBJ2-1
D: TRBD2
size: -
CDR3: CAISMAGLGVYNEQFF
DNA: TGTGCCATCAGCATGGCGGGACTAGGGGTATACAATGAGCAGTTCTTC

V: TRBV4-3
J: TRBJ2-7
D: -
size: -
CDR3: CASSQELVVASYEQYF
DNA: TGCGCCAGCAGCCAGGAACTAGTGGTCGCATCCTACGAGCAGTACTTC

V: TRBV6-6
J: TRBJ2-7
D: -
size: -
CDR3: CASNGGPSYEQYF
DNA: TGTGCCAGCAATGGGGGGCCTTCCTACGAGCAGTACTTC

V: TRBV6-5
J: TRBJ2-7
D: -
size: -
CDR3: CVSRNQGGYEQYF
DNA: TGTGTCAGCAGGAACCAGGGGGGTTATGAGCAGTACTTC

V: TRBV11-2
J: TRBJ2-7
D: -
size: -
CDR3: CASGLQTYEEYF
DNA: TGTGCCAGCGGCTTGCAGACCTACGAGGAGTACTTC

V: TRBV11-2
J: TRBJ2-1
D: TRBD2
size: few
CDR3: CASSSLLAGVVDGQFF
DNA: TGTGCCAGCAGCTCGTTACTAGCGGGGGTCGTCGATGGGCAGTTCTTC

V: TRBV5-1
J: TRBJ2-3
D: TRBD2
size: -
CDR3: CASRMVTSGSADTQYF
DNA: TGCGCCAGCAGGATGGTGACTAGCGGGAGCGCAGATACGCAGTATTTT

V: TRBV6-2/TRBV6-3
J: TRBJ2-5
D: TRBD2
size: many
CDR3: CASSSGLANTQYF
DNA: TGTGCCAGCAGTTCCGGACTAGCGAACACCCAGTACTTC

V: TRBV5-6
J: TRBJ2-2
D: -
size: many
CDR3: CASRQWGTRELFF
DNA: TGTGCCAGCAGGCAATGGGGGACCCGGGAGCTGTTTTTT

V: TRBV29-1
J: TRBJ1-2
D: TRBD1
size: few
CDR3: CSVGQETYGYTF
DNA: TGCAGCGTGGGACAGGAGACATATGGCTACACCTTC

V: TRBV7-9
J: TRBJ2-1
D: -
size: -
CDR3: CASNFGGVPRSINEQFF
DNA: TGTGCCAGCAACTTCGGGGGAGTACCCCGATCCATCAATGAGCAGTTCTTC

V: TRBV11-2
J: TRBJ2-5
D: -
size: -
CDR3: CASSQTPGRVKETQYF
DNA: TGTGCCAGCAGCCAAACTCCTGGCAGGGTGAAAGAAACCCAATACTTC

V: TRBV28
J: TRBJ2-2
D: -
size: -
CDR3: CASRSWNTGEMFF
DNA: TGTGCCAGCAGATCGTGGAACACCGGGGAGATGTTTTTT

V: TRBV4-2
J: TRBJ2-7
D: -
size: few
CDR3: CASSQDRAGNEQYF
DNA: TGTGCCAGCAGCCAAGACCGGGCAGGGAACGAGCAGTACTTC

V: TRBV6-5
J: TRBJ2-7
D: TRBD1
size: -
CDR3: CVISYSKGGGYEQYF
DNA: TGTGTCATCAGTTACTCGAAAGGGGGCGGCTACGAGCAGTACTTC

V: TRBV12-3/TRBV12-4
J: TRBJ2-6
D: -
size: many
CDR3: CASSLQAAGANVLTF
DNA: TGTGCCAGCAGTTTACAGGCCGCTGGGGCCAACGTCCTGACTTTC

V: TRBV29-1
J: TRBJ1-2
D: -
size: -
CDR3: CSLDPGAECYTF
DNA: TGCAGCCTTGACCCTGGGGCTGAGTGCTACACCTTC

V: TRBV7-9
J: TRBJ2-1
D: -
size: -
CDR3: CASSLGNTGDKQFF
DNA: TGTGCCAGCAGCTTAGGAAATACAGGCGATAAGCAATTCTTC

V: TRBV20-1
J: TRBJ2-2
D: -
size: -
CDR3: CSARDTSGGVKTGELFF
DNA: TGCAGTGCTAGAGATACCTCGGGCGGGGTGAAGACCGGGGAGCTGTTTTTT

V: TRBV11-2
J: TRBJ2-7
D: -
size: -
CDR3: CASSLDSWGEQYF
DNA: TGTGCCAGCAGCTTAGATTCATGGGGCGAGCAATATTTC

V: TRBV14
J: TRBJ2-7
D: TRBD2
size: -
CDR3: CASSHAGGGYEQYF
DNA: TGTGCCAGCAGTCATGCGGGGGGGGGCTACGAGCAGTACTTC

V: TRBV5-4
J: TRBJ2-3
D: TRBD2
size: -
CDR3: CANSLLAGGLTDTQYF
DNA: TGTGCCAACAGCTTGCTCGCGGGAGGGCTCACAGATACGCAGTATTTT

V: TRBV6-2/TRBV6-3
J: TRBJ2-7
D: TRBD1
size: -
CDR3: CASSSPTGVNEQYF
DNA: TGTGCCAGCAGTTCCCCGACAGGGGTCAACGAGCAGTACTTC

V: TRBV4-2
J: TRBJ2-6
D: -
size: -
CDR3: CVSSQEASSGVSVLTF
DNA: TGTGTCAGCAGCCAGGAAGCAAGCTCTGGGGTCAGCGTCCTGACTTTC

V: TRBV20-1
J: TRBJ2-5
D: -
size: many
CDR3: CSARSWSQETQYF
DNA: TGCAGTGCTAGATCGTGGTCGCAAGAGACCCAGTACTTC

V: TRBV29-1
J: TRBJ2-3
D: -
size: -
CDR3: CSVAGPAMQYF
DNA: TGCAGCGTTGCCGGGCCCGCAATGCAGTATTTT

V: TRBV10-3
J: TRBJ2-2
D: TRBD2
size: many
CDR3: CAIQSSGARNGELFF
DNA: TGTGCCATCCAGAGTAGCGGGGCTCGGAACGGGGAGCTGTTTTTT

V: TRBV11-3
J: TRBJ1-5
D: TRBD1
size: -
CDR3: CTSSPGTGNQPQHF
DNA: TGTACCAGCAGCCCCGGGACAGGGAATCAGCCCCAGCATTTT

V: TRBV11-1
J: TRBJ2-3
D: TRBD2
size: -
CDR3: CASRSGISGSNTQYF
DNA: TGTGCCAGCAGATCCGGGATTAGCGGGAGCAATACGCAGTACTTT

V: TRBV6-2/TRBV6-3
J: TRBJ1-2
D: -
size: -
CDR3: CISSLRGGYTF
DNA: TGTATCAGCAGTCTCCGCGGTGGCTACACCTTC

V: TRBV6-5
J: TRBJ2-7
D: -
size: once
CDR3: CASSPRSSSAYEQYF
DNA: TGTGCCAGCAGTCCCCGGAGTAGCTCCGCCTACGAACAGTACTTC

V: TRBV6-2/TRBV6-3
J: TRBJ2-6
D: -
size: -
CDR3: CASTQKTTLSGTNVLTF
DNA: TGTGCCAGCACCCAGAAAACCACCCTCTCTGGGACCAACGTCCTGACTTTC

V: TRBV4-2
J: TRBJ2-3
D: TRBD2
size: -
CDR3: CVSNQVALLAGATYTQYF
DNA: TGTGTCAGCAACCAAGTGGCGCTTCTAGCGGGAGCGACATATACGCAGTATTTT

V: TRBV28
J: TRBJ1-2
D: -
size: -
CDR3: CAGSLGGAYGYTF
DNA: TGTGCCGGCAGTTTGGGGGGGGCTTATGGCTACACCTTC

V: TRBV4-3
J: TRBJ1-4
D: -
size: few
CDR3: CASSQDLAGGGFEKLFF
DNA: TGCGCCAGCAGCCAAGACCTCGCGGGGGGCGGGTTCGAAAAACTGTTTTTT

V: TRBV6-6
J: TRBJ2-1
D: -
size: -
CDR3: CASSYSSVLGSYNEQFF
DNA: TGTGCCAGTAGTTACTCTAGCGTTCTGGGCTCCTACAATGAGCAGTTCTTC

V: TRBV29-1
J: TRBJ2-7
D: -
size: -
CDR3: CSVRPSRVKSYEQHF
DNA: TGCAGCGTACGCCCTTCCAGGGTCAAGTCCTACGAGCAGCACTTC

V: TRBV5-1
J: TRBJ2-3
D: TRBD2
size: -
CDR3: CASSLDNRLAVADTQYF
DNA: TGCGCCAGCAGCTTGGATAACCGGCTAGCGGTCGCAGATACGCAGTATTTT

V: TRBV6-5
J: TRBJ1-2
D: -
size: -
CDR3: CASTPHRNYGYTF
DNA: TGTGCCAGCACCCCCCATCGCAACTATGGCTACACCTTC

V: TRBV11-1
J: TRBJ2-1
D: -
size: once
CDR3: CGSSIGVRDGQFF
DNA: TGTGGCAGCAGCATAGGAGTCCGGGATGGGCAGTTCTTC

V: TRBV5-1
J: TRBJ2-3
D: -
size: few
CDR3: CASSLRTGGSTDTQYF
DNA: TGCGCCAGCAGCTTGAGGACGGGCGGCAGCACAGATACGCAGTATTTT

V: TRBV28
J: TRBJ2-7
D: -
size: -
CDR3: CASGVAASYEQYF
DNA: TGTGCCAGCGGGGTAGCGGCCTCCTACGAGCAGTACTTC

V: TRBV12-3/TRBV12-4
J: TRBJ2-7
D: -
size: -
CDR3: CASSLLEGGGEQYF
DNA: TGTGCCAGCAGTTTATTAGAGGGTGGTGGTGAGCAGTACTTC

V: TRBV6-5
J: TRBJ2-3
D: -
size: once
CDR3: CASSYFHPRTDTQYF
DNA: TGCGCCAGCAGTTACTTCCATCCAAGGACAGATACGCAGTATTTT

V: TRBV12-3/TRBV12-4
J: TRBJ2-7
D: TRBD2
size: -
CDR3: CVSSLAGENYEQYF
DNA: TGTGTCAGCAGTCTAGCGGGAGAGAACTATGAGCAGTACTTC

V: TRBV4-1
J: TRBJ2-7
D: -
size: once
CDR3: CASSQCLVEPLYEQYF
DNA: TGCGCCAGCAGCCAATGCCTAGTGGAGCCACTATACGAGCAGTACTTC

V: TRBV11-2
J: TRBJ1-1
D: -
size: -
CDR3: CASPGRGSNTEAFF
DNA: TGTGCCAGCCCGGGGCGTGGAAGTAACACTGAAGCTTTCTTT

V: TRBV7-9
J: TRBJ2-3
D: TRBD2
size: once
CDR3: CASSSWTSGSPYTQYF
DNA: TGTGCCAGCAGCTCATGGACTAGCGGGAGCCCATATACGCAGTATTTT